This entry is about one T cell receptor beta chain. Its antigen is unknown. The record originates from a study of T cell responses to AZD1222 COVID-19 vaccine. Findings and limits, study-wide: Among vaccine-associated CD4 TCRs, coverage spanned spike, with dominance at 160-218 and 743-854.

The germline V and J ends were trimmed by 2 bases and 6 bases, with 10 bases remaining between them. The length of the CDR3 is 13 residues. Looked up from germline, CDR1 is KGHSH and CDR2 is LQKENI. Some clones are missing from TCRdb's copy, which holds only in-frame ones; the method was immunoSEQ multiplex PCR. The sample includes under 200,000 clones, more than 80% of them seen just once. The source of this sequence is an adult in good health. This chain connects TRBV18 to TRBJ1-2; D uncertain. This material consisted of peripheral blood, taken on day 0 of AZD1222 vaccination. The CDR3 DNA reads as TGTGCCAGCTCACCAATTCGGAGAGATGGCTACACCTTC. It translates to CASSPIRRDGYTF.